The clone carrying this TCR beta chain occurred many times. The antigen is undetermined. This entry is derived from a study of breast tumors, draining lymph nodes, adjacent tissues. Germline V gene sequence: CDR1 LNHNV, CDR2 YYDKDF (reference sequence). V was trimmed by 8 bases and J by 5 bases, leaving 12 bases between them. The CDR3 has 12 residues. TCRdb fed the multiplex PCR reads into MiXCR, producing one record per CDR3 protein. The repertoire consists of approximately 150,000 distinct CDR3 sequences, with around a third occurring once and the leading ten covering approximately 2.2%. Axillary draining lymph nodes of breast cancer patients supplied the node samples. Study-wide results and caveats: The lymph node origin of tumor T cells was framed as consistent with a hypothesis, not demonstrated. Compared with lymph nodes, tumors were less diverse; compared with nontumor tissue, more. Luminal-like breast cancer showed significantly greater tumor-nontumor repertoire similarity than basal-like breast cancer did.

Sequencing was performed on axillary lymph node tissue. The chain employs TRBV15 and TRBJ2-5; D is ambiguous. The clonotype was recovered from a female donor with breast cancer. Some clones in this sample may be carry-over from other donors' samples. In nucleotides, the CDR3 is TGTGCCACCGGCCGACTGGGGGAGACCCAGTACTTC. It encodes CATGRLGETQYF.